This T cell receptor (beta chain) originates from a study of blood T cell repertoires in COVID-19. Study in general: Sites in the United States, Italy and Spain provided acute and convalescent COVID-19 samples. Sample material is recorded as cDNA or gDNA derived from T cells, B-cell-depleted T cells, or PBMCs.

Authors' methods: Amplified reference gene primers provided the basis for estimating nucleated cell counts. TCRdb's copy holds only in-frame clones and misses some; the assay was immunoSEQ multiplex PCR. V and J calls and clone size follow that table, whereas D and trimming were derived from the DNA. The data hold about 140,000 clones, with under 90% observed a single time. Sequenced sample: peripheral blood. The source is a woman aged 80 or older in a cohort sampled during active or convalescent COVID-19.

The CDR3 spells CASSWDRASPEAFF. The CDR3 bases are TGTGCCAGCAGTTGGGACAGGGCCTCCCCTGAAGCTTTCTTT. The chain joins TRBV6-5 to TRBJ1-1, with 9 bases fitting TRBD1. V lost 4 bases to trimming and J lost 6 bases; unmatched junction nucleotides: 6. CDR3 size: 14 residues. Germline V lookup: CDR1 MNHEY, CDR2 SVGAGI.